Given below is one T cell receptor beta chain in context. The clone's antigen remains unknown. No much larger clonotype is one base removed from it; base qualities were not supplied. From a lookup of the germline V gene, CDR1 and CDR2 are LGHNA and YNFKEQ. The CDR3 holds 14 amino acids from the cysteine to the phenylalanine. Just CDR3 DNA is preserved here, 42 bases in frame from base 1. V is pruned by 1 base and J by 2 bases, leaving 1 base of the junction without a gene match. The immunoSEQ Assay, a bias-controlled multiplex PCR, was used to amplify TCRbeta CDR3 regions from genomic DNA. The published analysis was carried out like this. The number of nucleated cells in each sample was estimated by amplification of reference gene primers within the assay. Sequence reads were collapsed and filtered to measure the absolute abundance of every unique TCRbeta CDR3 rearrangement. For each sample, productive Simpson clonality was calculated by taking the square root of Simpson's diversity index across productive rearrangements. The table was pulled from immuneACCESS by TCRdb, which kept in-frame rearrangements only. Such tables lose some clones; where checked, under half of the loss comes from unresolved V genes, and the rest has no known cause. For V, J and clone size, that table is used; D and trimming come from the DNA. In this sample the table shows about 200,000 clones, about 88% of which occur a single time. The leading ten clones occupy approximately 4% of the sample.

This entry belongs to a study of blood T cell repertoires in COVID-19 (TCRdb year 2020). Study-level background: The collaborator samples originated in the United States, Italy and Spain and spanned the acute and convalescent phases of COVID-19. Nearly every sample came with metadata listing a de-identified subject ID, COVID-19 status, age in years and sex. Subjects who had been exposed to COVID-19, were actively infected with it, or had recovered from it provided the deeply sampled blood TCRbeta repertoires that made up the dataset. The repertoires were released in a freely available public database meant as a resource for research on the immune response to SARS-CoV-2. Samples were obtained from the ongoing ImmuneRACE study (first 160 participants) and from over 1,000 subjects provided by 6 global collaborators. The material from the prospective study consisted of cDNA or gDNA derived from T cells, B-cell-depleted T cells, or PBMCs. Where available, HLA class I and class II types were obtained from metadata supplied by the sample provider rather than from assay-based typing. The paper as a whole reports these results and caveats: How much clinical and demographic metadata was included differed by source and by participant, and the metadata was provided uncurated.

Whole blood was collected in K2EDTA tubes by collaborating institutions according to the institutions' own protocols. For TCRbeta analysis, collaborators shipped samples as frozen whole blood, isolated PBMCs, or DNA extracted from either of those sample types. Rearrangement joined TRBV4-2 to TRBJ2-7; 8 junctional bases match TRBD2. The sample consisted of peripheral blood. The TCR was taken from a human donor in a cohort sampled during active COVID-19. The nucleotide sequence is given as TGTGCCAGCAGCCAAGGGCGGGGGGCCTACGAGCAGTACTTC. This translates into CASSQGRGAYEQYF.